The source of this T cell receptor (beta chain) is a study of blood T cell repertoires in COVID-19. As for the study in general: COVID-19 samples from acute and convalescent phases originated in the United States, Italy and Spain.

Germline V gene sequence: CDR1 MNHNS, CDR2 SASEGT. V was cut by 1 base and J by 0 bases, with 7 bases left in between. This CDR3 comprises 15 residues. Generated by immunoSEQ multiplex PCR, the TCRdb table keeps only in-frame clones and is missing some. The sample consists of about 200,000 clones, roughly nine tenths of them appearing once. Sequencing input: PBMCs or T cells enriched from blood (not recorded which). The receptor was isolated from a woman aged 30 to 39 with acute COVID-19. The chain uses TRBV6-1 and TRBJ1-3, with a tentative D call TRBD1 (5 bases). This CDR3 is CASSEVGGSGNTIYF. CDR3 coding DNA: TGTGCCAGCAGTGAAGTCGGGGGCTCTGGAAACACCATATATTTT.